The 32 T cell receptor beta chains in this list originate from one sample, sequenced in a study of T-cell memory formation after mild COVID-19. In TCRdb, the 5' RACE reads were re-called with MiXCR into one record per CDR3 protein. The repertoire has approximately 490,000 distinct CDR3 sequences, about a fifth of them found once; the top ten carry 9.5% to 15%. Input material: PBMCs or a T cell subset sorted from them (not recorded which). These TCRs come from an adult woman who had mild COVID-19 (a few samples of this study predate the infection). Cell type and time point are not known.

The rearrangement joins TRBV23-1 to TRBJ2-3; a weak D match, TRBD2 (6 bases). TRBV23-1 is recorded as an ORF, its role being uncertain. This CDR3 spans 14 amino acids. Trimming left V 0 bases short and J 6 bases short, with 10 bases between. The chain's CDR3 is CASSQSPRGDTQYF. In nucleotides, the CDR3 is TGCGCCAGCAGTCAATCGCCCCGGGGGGATACGCAGTATTTT.

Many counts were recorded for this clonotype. Here the CDR3 reads CASSQALAGGTDTQYF. CDR3 nucleotides: TGTGCCAGCAGCCAAGCACTAGCGGGGGGTACAGATACGCAGTATTTT. The chain combines TRBV4-2 with TRBJ2-3, with 12 bases that match TRBD2. The CDR3 is 16 amino acids. CDR1 LGHNA and CDR2 YNFKEQ come from the germline V gene. V lost 1 base to trimming and J lost 3 bases; unmatched junction nucleotides: 2.

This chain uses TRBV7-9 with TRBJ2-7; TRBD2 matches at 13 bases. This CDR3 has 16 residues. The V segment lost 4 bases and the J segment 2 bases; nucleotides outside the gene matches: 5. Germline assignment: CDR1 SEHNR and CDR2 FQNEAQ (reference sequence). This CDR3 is CASSYGLAGEAYEQYF. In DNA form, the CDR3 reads TGTGCCAGCAGCTATGGACTAGCGGGAGAGGCCTACGAGCAGTACTTC.

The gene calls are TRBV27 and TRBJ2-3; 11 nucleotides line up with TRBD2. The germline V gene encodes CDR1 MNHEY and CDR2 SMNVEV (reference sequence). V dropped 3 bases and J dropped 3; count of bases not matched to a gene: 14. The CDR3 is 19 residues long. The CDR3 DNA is TGTGCCAGCAGTTTTTCCCCCATCGTACTAGCGGGAGAAACAGATACGCAGTATTTT. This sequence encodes CASSFSPIVLAGETDTQYF.

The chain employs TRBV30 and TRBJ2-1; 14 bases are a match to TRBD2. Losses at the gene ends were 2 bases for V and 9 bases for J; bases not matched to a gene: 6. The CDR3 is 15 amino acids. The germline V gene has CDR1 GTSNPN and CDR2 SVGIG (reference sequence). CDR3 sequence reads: CAWSPGLAGGSEQFF. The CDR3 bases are TGTGCCTGGAGTCCAGGACTAGCGGGGGGAAGTGAGCAGTTCTTC.

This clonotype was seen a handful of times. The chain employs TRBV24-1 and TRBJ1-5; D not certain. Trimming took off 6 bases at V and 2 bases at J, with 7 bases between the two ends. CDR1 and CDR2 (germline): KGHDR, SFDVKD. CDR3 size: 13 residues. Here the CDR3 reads CATSLGGNQPQHF. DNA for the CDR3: TGTGCCACCAGTCTAGGTGGCAATCAGCCCCAGCATTTT.

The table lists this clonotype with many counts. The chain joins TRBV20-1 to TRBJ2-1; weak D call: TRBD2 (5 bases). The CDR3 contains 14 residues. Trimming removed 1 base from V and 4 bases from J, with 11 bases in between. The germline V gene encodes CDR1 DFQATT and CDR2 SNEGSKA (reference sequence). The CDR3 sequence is CSARGSGVYNEQFF. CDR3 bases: TGCAGTGCTAGAGGTTCCGGGGTGTACAATGAGCAGTTCTTC.

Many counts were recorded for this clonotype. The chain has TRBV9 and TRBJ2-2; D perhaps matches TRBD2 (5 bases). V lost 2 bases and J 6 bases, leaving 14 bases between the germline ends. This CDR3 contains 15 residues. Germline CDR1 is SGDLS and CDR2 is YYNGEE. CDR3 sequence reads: CASSVRSHGAGELFF. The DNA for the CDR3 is TGTGCCAGCAGCGTCCGAAGTCACGGGGCCGGGGAGCTGTTTTTT.

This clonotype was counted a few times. The CDR3, as DNA: TGTGCCAGCAGCTTAGGAGCTAGCGGGAGCACCTACAATGAGCAGTTCTTC. Translating gives CASSLGASGSTYNEQFF. The rearrangement joins TRBV7-2 to TRBJ2-1, with 10 bases that match TRBD2. Unmatched junction bases numbered 5, after V lost 1 base and J lost 2 bases. This CDR3 has 17 residues. Germline V gene lookup returns CDR1 SGHTA and CDR2 FQGNSA.

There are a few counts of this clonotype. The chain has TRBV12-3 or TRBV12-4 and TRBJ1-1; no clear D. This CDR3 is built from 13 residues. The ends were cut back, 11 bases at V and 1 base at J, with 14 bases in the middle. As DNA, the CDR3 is TGTGCCTTAATGAGGGCGGGGAACACTGAAGCTTTCTTT. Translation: CALMRAGNTEAFF.

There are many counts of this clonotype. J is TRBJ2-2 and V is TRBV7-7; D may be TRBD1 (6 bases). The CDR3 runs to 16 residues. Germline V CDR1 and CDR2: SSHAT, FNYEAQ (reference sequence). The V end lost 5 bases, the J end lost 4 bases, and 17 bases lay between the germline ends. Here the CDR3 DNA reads TGTGCCAGCAGCCGTTTGACGATGGACAGCACCGGGGAGCTGTTTTTT. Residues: CASSRLTMDSTGELFF.

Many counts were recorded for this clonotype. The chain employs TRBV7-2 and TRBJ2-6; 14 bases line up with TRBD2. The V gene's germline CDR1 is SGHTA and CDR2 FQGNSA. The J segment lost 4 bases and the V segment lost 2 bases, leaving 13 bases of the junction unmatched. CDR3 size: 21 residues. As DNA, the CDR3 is TGTGCCAGCAGCTTATTTTTCCGACTAGCGGGAGGGCCGAGGGGGGCCAACGTCCTGACTTTC. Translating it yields CASSLFFRLAGGPRGANVLTF. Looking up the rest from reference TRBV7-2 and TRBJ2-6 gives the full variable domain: GAGVSQSPSNKVTEKGKDVELRCDPISGHTALYWYRQSLGQGLEFLIYFQGNSAPDKSGLPSDRFSAERTGGSVSTLTIQRTQQEDSAVYLCASSLFFRLAGGPRGANVLTFGAGSRLTVL.

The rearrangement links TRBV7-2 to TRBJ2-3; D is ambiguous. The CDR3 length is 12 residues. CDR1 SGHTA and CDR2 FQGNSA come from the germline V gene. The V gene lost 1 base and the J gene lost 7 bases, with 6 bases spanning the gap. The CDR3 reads CASSLDGYTQYF. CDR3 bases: TGTGCCAGCAGCTTAGACGGTTATACGCAGTATTTT.

This CDR3 is CASSVSGRAGETQYF. CDR3 sequence (DNA): TGTGCCAGCAGCGTTAGCGGGAGGGCCGGGGAGACCCAGTACTTC. The chain joins TRBV11-3 to TRBJ2-5, with TRBD2 identical over 11 bases. The CDR3 is 15 amino acids. The V gene end was trimmed by 5 bases and the J gene end by 5 bases; junction bases not matched to a gene: 7. CDR1 is SGHNT, CDR2 YENEEA, per germline.

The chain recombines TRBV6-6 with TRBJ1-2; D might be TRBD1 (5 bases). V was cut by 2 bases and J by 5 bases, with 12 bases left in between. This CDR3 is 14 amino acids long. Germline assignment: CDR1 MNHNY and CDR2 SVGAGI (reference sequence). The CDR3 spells CASSYTGLSYGYTF. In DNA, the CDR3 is TGTGCCAGCAGTTACACAGGATTGAGTTATGGCTACACCTTC.

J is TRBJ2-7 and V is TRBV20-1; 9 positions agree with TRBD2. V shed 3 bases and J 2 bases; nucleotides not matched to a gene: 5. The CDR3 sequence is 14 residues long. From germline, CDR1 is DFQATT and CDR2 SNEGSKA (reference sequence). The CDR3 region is CSASPTSGAYEQYF. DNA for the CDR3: TGCAGTGCTAGCCCGACTAGCGGAGCCTACGAGCAGTACTTC.

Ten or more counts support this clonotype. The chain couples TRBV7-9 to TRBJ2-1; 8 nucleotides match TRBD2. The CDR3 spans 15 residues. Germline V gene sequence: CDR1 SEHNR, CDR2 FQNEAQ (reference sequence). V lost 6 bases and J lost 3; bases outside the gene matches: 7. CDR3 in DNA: TGTGCCAGCAGTCTGACGGCGGGAGGCTACAATGAGCAGTTCTTC. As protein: CASSLTAGGYNEQFF.

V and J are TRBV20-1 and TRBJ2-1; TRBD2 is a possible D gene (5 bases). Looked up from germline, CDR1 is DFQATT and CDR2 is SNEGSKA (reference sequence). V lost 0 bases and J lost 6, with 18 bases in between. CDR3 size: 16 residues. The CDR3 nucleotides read TGCAGTGCTAGAGATACCCCCGGCCCGCGGGCCAATGAGCAGTTCTTC. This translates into CSARDTPGPRANEQFF.

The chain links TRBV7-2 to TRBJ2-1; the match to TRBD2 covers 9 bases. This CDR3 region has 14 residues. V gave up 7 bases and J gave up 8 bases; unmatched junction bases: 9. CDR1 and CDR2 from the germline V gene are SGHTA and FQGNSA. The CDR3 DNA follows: TGTGCCAGCAACCCAATGGCGGGGGGGGATGAGCAGTTCTTC. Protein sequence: CASNPMAGGDEQFF.

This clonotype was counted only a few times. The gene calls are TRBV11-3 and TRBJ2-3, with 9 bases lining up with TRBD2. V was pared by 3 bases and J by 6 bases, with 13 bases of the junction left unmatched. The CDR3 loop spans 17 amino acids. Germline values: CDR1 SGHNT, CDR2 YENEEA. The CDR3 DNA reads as TGTGCCAGCAGCTTTCCGGGACTAGCATTGGGGAAGGATACGCAGTATTTT. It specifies CASSFPGLALGKDTQYF.

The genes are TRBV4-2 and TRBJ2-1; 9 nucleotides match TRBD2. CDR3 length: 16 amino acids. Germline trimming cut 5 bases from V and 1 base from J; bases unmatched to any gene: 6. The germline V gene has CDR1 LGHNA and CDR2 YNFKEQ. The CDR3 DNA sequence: TGTGCCAGCAGCTCCCGACTAGCGGCATCCTACAATGAGCAGTTCTTC. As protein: CASSSRLAASYNEQFF.

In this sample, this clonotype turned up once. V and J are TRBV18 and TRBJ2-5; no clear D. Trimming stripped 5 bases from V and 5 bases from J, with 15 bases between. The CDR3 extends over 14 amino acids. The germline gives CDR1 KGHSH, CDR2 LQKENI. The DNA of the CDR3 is TGTGCCAGCTCATCTCCGTTGCGGATGGAGACCCAGTACTTC. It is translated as CASSSPLRMETQYF.

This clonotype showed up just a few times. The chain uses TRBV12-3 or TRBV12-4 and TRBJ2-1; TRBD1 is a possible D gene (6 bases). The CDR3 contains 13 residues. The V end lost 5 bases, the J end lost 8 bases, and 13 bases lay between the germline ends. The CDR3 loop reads CASSVGAGDEQFF. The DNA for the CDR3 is TGTGCCAGCAGTGTGGGGGCCGGGGATGAGCAGTTCTTC.

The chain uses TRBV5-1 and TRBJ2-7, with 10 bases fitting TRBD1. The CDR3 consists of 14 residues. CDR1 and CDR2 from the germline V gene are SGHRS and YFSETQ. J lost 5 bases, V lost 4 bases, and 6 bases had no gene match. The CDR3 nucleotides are TGCGCCAGCAGCGAGACAGGGGGCAGGAACGAGCAGTACTTC. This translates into CASSETGGRNEQYF.

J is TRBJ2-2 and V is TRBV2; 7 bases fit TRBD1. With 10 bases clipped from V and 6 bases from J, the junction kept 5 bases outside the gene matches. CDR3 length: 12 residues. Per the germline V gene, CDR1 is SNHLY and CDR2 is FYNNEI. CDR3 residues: CAIEGAPGELFF. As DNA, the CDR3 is TGTGCCATCGAGGGGGCCCCCGGGGAGCTGTTTTTT.

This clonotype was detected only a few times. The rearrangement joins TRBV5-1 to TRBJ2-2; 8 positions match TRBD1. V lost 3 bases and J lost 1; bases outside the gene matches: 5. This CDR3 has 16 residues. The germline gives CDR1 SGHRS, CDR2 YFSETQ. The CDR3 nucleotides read TGCGCCAGCAGCTGGGCTGGACAGGGGAACACCGGGGAGCTGTTTTTT. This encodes CASSWAGQGNTGELFF.

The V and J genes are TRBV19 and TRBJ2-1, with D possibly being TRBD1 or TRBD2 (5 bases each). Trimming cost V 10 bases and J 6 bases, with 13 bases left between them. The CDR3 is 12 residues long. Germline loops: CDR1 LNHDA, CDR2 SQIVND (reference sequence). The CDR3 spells CATEGLGNEQFF. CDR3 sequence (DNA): TGTGCCACCGAGGGGCTAGGCAATGAGCAGTTCTTC.

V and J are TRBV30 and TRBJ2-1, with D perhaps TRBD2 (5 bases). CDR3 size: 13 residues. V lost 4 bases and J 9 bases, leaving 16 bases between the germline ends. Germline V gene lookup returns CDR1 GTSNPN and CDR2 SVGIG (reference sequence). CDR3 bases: TGTGCCTGGACTCGGGGAAACCCATTTGAGCAGTTCTTC. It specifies CAWTRGNPFEQFF.

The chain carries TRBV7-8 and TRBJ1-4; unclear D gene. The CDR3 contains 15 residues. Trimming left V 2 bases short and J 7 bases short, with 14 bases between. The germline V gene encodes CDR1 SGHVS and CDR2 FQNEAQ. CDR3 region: CASSLYEGSAEKLFF. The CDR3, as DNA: TGTGCCAGCAGCTTATACGAGGGATCGGCTGAAAAACTGTTTTTT.

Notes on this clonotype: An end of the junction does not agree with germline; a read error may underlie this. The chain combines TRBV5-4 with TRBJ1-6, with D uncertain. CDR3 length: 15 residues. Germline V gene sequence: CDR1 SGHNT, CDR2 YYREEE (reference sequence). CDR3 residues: CASSLPTEFNSPLHF. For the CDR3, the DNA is TGTGCCAGCAGCTTGCCAACAGAGTTCAATTCGCCCCTCCACTTT.

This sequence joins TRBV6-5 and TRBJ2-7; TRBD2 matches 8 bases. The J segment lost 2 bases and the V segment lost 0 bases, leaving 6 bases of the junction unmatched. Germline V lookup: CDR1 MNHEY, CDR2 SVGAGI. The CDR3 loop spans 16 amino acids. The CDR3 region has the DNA TGTGCCAGCAGTTACTCAGGCGGGAGGAGCGCCTACGAGCAGTACTTC. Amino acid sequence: CASSYSGGRSAYEQYF.

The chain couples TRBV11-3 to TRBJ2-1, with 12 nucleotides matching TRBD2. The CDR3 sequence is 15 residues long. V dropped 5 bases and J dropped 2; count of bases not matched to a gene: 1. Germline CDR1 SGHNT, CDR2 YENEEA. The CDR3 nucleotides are TGTGCCAGCAGCGGACTAGCGGGAACCTACAATGAGCAGTTCTTC. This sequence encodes CASSGLAGTYNEQFF.